What follows is one T cell receptor (beta chain) and its context. Its antigen is currently unknown. Profiling relied on immunoSEQ multiplex PCR, and the TCRdb table lists in-frame clones only, not all of them. The sample has tens of thousands of clones; 75% to 90% are singletons. This specimen comes from a study of siplizumab effects on memory and regulatory T cells. General study results and limits: Confirmation that proliferating Tregs from siplizumab cultures had suppressive function was not obtained. An assignable naive or memory phenotype was lacking in roughly 75-96% of proliferating CD4+ or CD8+ clones.

Trimming stripped 4 bases from V and 0 bases from J, with 12 bases between. Germline V gene lookup returns CDR1 SQVTM and CDR2 ANQGSEA. CDR3 length equals 14 residues. The genes are TRBV29-1 and TRBJ1-1, with a weak D call TRBD1 (6 bases). This sequence was found in a human donor in good health. The sample was memory CD4+ T cells sorted from blood. This CDR3 reads CSVVSQGMNTEAFF. CDR3 in DNA: TGCAGCGTTGTAAGCCAGGGGATGAACACTGAAGCTTTCTTT.